Listed below are T cell receptor beta chains from one sample, sequenced in a study of vaccination and CD4 T cells after COVID-19. These receptors have no identified antigens. From the PCR reads, TCRdb called clonotypes with MiXCR, one entry per CDR3 protein. The sample has 8,000 to 10,000 distinct CDR3 sequences; roughly 62% are singletons. Sequenced sample: CD4+ T cells from blood, cultured in vitro. All receptors derive from a human donor who had recovered from COVID-19. Each CDR3 is given with its conserved first and last residue. Each record gives: clone size, D gene, V gene, J gene, CDR3 DNA, CDR3 protein. D genes are given only for firm matches. Not all rows give a size; the values are once, few, many and, for expanded clones, a class.

>-|-|TRBV12-3/TRBV12-4|TRBJ2-1
TGTGCCAGCACCACTGAGAGCTTCCGGTACAATGAGCAGTTCTTC
CASTTESFRYNEQFF
>few|-|TRBV27|TRBJ2-5
TGTGCCAGCAGTTTATCTGCGGGGTGGGCGGCTCAAGGGGCCCAGTACTTC
CASSLSAGWAAQGAQYF
>-|-|TRBV25-1|TRBJ2-1
TGTGCCAGCAGTGAAGGTGTCAATGAGCAGTTCTTC
CASSEGVNEQFF
>-|-|TRBV20-1|TRBJ2-7
TGCAGTGCTAGGGTCCCGACAGGCGCTTCCTACGAGCAGTACTTC
CSARVPTGASYEQYF
>-|-|TRBV28|TRBJ1-1
TGTGCCAGCAGTTTACAGGGGCCGAACACTGAAGCTTTCTTT
CASSLQGPNTEAFF
>-|-|TRBV2|TRBJ1-1
TGTGCCAGCACCTCTGTTTGGACTGAAGCTTTCTTT
CASTSVWTEAFF
>-|-|TRBV6-1|TRBJ2-6
TGTGCCAGCAGTGTTGACCCGTCCCCCGGGGCCAACGTCCTGACTTTC
CASSVDPSPGANVLTF
>-|-|TRBV30|TRBJ1-6
TGTGCCTGGAGTGTAGGGCAGGGAGGATCACCCCTCCACTTT
CAWSVGQGGSPLHF
>-|-|TRBV5-8|TRBJ2-1
TGTGCCAGCAGCTTGGCCCTTTTTAGAGGTAGTGAGCAGTTCTTC
CASSLALFRGSEQFF
>-|-|TRBV11-2|TRBJ1-2
TGTGCCAGCAGCCCGCCGGGACCTAACTATGGCTACACCTTC
CASSPPGPNYGYTF
>-|-|TRBV20-1|TRBJ2-1
TGCAGTGTAAGTGTGGTGGATGAGCAGTTCTTC
CSVSVVDEQFF
>-|-|TRBV6-1|TRBJ2-2
TGTGCCAGCAGTGAAGGGCAAGCTAAGGACGGGGAGCTGTTTTTT
CASSEGQAKDGELFF
>-|-|TRBV15|TRBJ2-7
TGTGCCGCAGGGAACCCATCCACCTACGAGCAGTACTTC
CAAGNPSTYEQYF
>-|TRBD2|TRBV28|TRBJ2-5
TGTGCCAGCAGTCTCGCGACTAGCGGGAGTGAGACCCAGTACTTC
CASSLATSGSETQYF
>-|-|TRBV6-1|TRBJ2-5
TGTGCCAGCAGGGAGGGGCGGGAGACCCAGTACTTC
CASREGRETQYF
>few|-|TRBV2|TRBJ1-2
TGTGCCAGCACCTCTGACGGCGAGAACTATGGCTACACCTTC
CASTSDGENYGYTF
>-|TRBD1|TRBV7-2|TRBJ2-3
TGTGCTTCGAAACAGGGGGGCACAGATACGCAGTATTTT
CASKQGGTDTQYF